Each of the 8 T cell receptor beta chains below was sequenced from the same sample in a study of T cells in Graves' hyperthyroidism and ophthalmopathy. The TCR beta CDR3 regions underwent amplification using RNA transcripts as the source. Researchers ran a first-round RT-PCR on the TCR CDR3 using the HTBI primer set. TCRdb re-called the multiplex PCR reads with MiXCR, one entry per CDR3 protein. This sample has around 440,000 distinct CDR3 sequences; 15% to 19% occur once, and the top ten carry roughly 8%. The material sequenced was blood. The receptors come from a woman in her late teens or twenties with Graves' hyperthyroidism.

This clonotype was observed at least ten times. This chain uses TRBV6-2 or TRBV6-3 with TRBJ1-5; D uncertain. V was cut by 0 bases and J by 6 bases, with 18 bases left in between. The CDR3 is made up of 17 amino acids. The germline CDR1 and CDR2 sequences are MNHEY and SVGEGT. CDR3 region: CASSYSRTATGAQPQHF. The CDR3 bases are TGTGCCAGCAGTTACTCGCGAACAGCCACTGGTGCTCAGCCCCAGCATTTT.

This chain links TRBV7-9 with TRBJ1-4; no definite D call. The germline CDR1 and CDR2 sequences are SEHNR and FQNEAQ (reference sequence). V gave up 5 bases and J gave up 0 bases, with 13 bases separating them. The CDR3 length is 16 residues. CDR3 sequence reads: CASSEARAATNEKLFF. The CDR3 nucleotides read TGTGCCAGCAGCGAAGCCCGGGCCGCAACTAATGAAAAACTGTTTTTT. Combining the CDR3 with reference TRBV7-9 and TRBJ1-4 gives the whole variable domain DTGVSQNPRHKITKRGQNVTFRCDPISEHNRLYWYRQTLGQGPEFLTYFQNEAQLEKSRLLSDRFSAERPKGSFSTLEIQRTEQGDSAMYLCASSEARAATNEKLFFGSGTQLSVL.

This clonotype was observed many times. This chain uses TRBV6-2 or TRBV6-3 with TRBJ2-1, with 7 bases that match TRBD2. J was trimmed by 8 bases and V by 7 bases; bases with no gene match: 11. Germline V lookup: CDR1 MNHEY, CDR2 SVGEGT. The CDR3 has 14 residues. The CDR3 nucleotides are TGTGCCAGCACCATGGGGCGGGAGATGGATGAGCAGTTCTTC. Residues: CASTMGREMDEQFF.

The table lists this clonotype with many counts. The chain couples TRBV28 to TRBJ2-7, with no clear D. This CDR3 region has 13 residues. Germline lookup yields CDR1 MDHEN and CDR2 SYDVKM. The germline V and J ends were trimmed by 2 bases and 1 base, with 6 bases remaining between them. The CDR3 DNA reads as TGTGCCAGCAGTTTAGGCCAGTCCTACGAGCAGTACTTC. Its translation: CASSLGQSYEQYF. The complete variable domain, with remaining parts taken from reference TRBV28 and TRBJ2-7, reads DVKVTQSSRYLVKRTGEKVFLECVQDMDHENMFWYRQDPGLGLRLIYFSYDVKMKEKGDIPEGYSVSREKKERFSLILESASTNQTSMYLCASSLGQSYEQYFGPGTRLTVT.

The table lists this clonotype with many counts. V gene TRBV7-2 combines with J gene TRBJ2-3; the match to TRBD2 covers 8 bases. Per the germline V gene, CDR1 is SGHTA and CDR2 is FQGNSA. The CDR3 is 14 amino acids. After removal of 2 bases from V and 3 bases from J, the junction contained 1 base not matched to a gene. The CDR3 reads CASSLIAGTDTQYF. For the CDR3, the DNA is TGTGCCAGCAGCTTAATAGCGGGAACAGATACGCAGTATTTT.

This clonotype was recorded a few times. V gene TRBV27 combines with J gene TRBJ2-1; 12 nucleotides match TRBD2. The germline CDR1 and CDR2 sequences are MNHEY and SMNVEV (reference sequence). The CDR3 extends over 20 amino acids. The V segment lost 3 bases and the J segment 3 bases; nucleotides outside the gene matches: 15. CDR3 in DNA: TGTGCCAGCAGTTTTTATGGCCCCCAGACTAGCGGGGGTAGCTACAATGAGCAGTTCTTC. Amino acids: CASSFYGPQTSGGSYNEQFF.

V gene TRBV12-3 or TRBV12-4 combines with J gene TRBJ1-4; 9 positions match TRBD1. V gave up 4 bases and J gave up 7 bases; unmatched junction bases: 4. This CDR3 has 14 residues. The CDR3 is CASSWPGQGEKLFF. In nucleotides, the CDR3 is TGTGCCAGCAGTTGGCCGGGACAGGGTGAAAAACTGTTTTTT.

This clonotype has a count of ten or more. The rearrangement links TRBV6-5 to TRBJ2-1, with 8 positions matching TRBD2. The CDR3 contains 15 residues. J lost 4 bases, V lost 0 bases, and 2 bases had no gene match. Per germline, CDR1 MNHEY and CDR2 SVGAGI. Here the CDR3 reads CASSYSPSGYNEQFF. CDR3 sequence (DNA): TGTGCCAGCAGTTACTCGCCTAGCGGGTACAATGAGCAGTTCTTC.